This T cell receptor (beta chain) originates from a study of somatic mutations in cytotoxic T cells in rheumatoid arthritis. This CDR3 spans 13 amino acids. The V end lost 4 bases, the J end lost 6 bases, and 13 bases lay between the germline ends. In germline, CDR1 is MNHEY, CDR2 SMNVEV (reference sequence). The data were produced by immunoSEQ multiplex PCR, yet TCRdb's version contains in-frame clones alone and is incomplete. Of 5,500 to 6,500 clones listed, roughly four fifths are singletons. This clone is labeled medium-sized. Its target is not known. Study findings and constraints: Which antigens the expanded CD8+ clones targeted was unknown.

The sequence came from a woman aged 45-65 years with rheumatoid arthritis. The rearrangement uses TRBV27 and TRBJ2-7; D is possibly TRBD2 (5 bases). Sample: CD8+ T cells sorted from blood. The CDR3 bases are TGTGCCAGCAGTTACACTGTGGCGGGCGAGCAGTACTTC. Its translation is CASSYTVAGEQYF.